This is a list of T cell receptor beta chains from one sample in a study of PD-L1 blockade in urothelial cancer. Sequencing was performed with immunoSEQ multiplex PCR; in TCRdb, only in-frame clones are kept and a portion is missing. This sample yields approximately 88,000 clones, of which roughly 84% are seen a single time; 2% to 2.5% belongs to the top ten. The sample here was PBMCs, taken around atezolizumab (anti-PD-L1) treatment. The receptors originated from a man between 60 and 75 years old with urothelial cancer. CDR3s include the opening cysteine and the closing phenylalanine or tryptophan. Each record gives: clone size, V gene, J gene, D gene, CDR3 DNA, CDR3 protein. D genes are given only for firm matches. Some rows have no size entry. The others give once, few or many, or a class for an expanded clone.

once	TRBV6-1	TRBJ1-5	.	TGTGCCAGCAGTGAAATGGCTCCCGGGGGGGGTATTTATTTGGATCAGCCCCAGCATTTT	CASSEMAPGGGIYLDQPQHF
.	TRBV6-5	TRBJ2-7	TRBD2	TGTGCCAGCAGTTTCGACAGCGGGGACTACGAGCAGTACTTC	CASSFDSGDYEQYF
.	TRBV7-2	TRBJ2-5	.	TGTGCCAGCAGCTTAGTTGCCCGAGGAGGAGAGACCCAGTACTTC	CASSLVARGGETQYF
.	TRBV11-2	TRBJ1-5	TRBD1	TGTGCCAGCAGCACCGACAGGGATCAGCCCCAGCATTTT	CASSTDRDQPQHF
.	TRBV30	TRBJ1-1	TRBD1	TGTGCCTGGAATCTCAAACAGGGGGGCTTTGAAGCTTTCTTT	CAWNLKQGGFEAFF
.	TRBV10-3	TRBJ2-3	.	TGTGCCATCGGGACATGGGGTTTAAGCACAGATACGCAGTATTTT	CAIGTWGLSTDTQYF
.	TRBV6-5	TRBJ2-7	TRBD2	TGTGCCAGCGGCTCAAGCGGGAGAAGCCACGAGCAGTACTTC	CASGSSGRSHEQYF
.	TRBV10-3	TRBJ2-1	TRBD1	TGTGCCATCAGTGGCCCCGGGACAGGGGGCTCCTACAATGAGCAGTTCTTC	CAISGPGTGGSYNEQFF
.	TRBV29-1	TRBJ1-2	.	TGCAGCGTTGAAGAACCCTCCTCCGGGACACCAAACTATGGCTACACCTTC	CSVEEPSSGTPNYGYTF
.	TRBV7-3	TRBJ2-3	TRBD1	TGTGCCAGCAAGGAACAGGGGGCGACAGATACGCAGTATTTT	CASKEQGATDTQYF
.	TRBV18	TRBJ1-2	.	TGTGCCAGCTCACCTGCCCCCACAAGCGGGGCGACCGATGGCTACACCTTC	CASSPAPTSGATDGYTF
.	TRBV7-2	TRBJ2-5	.	TGTGCCAGCAGCTTACAACAGGGTGGCGGGCAAGAGACCCAGTACTTC	CASSLQQGGGQETQYF
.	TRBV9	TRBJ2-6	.	TGTGCCAGCAGCGTAGAAGGCCAGGGCTGGGCCAACGTCCTGACTTTC	CASSVEGQGWANVLTF
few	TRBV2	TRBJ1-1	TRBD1	TGTGCCAGCAGACCTGACAGGGGTAGGACTGAAGCTTTCTTT	CASRPDRGRTEAFF
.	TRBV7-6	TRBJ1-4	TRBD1	TGTGCCAGCAGCTTACGGACAGGAGCAACTAATGAAAAACTGTTTTTT	CASSLRTGATNEKLFF
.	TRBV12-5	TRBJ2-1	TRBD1	TGTGCTAGTGGCCGCAGGACAGGCGCCGCCTACAATGAGCAGTTCTTC	CASGRRTGAAYNEQFF
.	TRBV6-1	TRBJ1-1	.	TGTGCCAGCAGTGAAGGGCCTTACCGGGGGACTTTCTTT	CASSEGPYRGTFF
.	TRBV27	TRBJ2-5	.	TGTGCCAGCAGTTCCCTAGCCGGGAAACAAGAGACCCAGTACTTC	CASSSLAGKQETQYF
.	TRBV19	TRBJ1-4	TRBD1	TGTGCCAGTAGGGACGGACAGGTGAATGAAAAACTGTTTTTT	CASRDGQVNEKLFF
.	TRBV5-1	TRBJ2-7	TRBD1	TGCGCCAGCAGCAAGGGACAGGGGTGGAACGAGCAGTACTTC	CASSKGQGWNEQYF
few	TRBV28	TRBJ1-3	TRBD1	TGTGCCAGCACCGCCGGGACAGTCGGAAACACCATATATTTT	CASTAGTVGNTIYF
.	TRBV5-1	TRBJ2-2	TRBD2	TGCGCCAGCAGCTTTAGCGGGGACAACACCGGGGAGCTGTTTTTT	CASSFSGDNTGELFF
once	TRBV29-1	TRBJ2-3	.	TGCAGCGTTGGGTGGCGGCTGGACACAGATACGCAGTATTTT	CSVGWRLDTDTQYF
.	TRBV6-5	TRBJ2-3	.	TGTGCCAGCAGTTACTTCAGTCAAAGCACAGATACGCAGTATTTT	CASSYFSQSTDTQYF
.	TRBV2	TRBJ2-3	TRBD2	TGTGCCAGCAACCGGGGGGGAGCTCTCACAGATACGCAGTATTTT	CASNRGGALTDTQYF
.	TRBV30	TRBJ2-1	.	TGTGCCTGGACAAGTTGTTGCGGGGAAGTGTCCAATGAGCAGTTCTTC	CAWTSCCGEVSNEQFF
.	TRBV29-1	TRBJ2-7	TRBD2	TGCAGCGTCGAGGAGACGGCTAGCGGGCTTATGGGGCAGTACTTC	CSVEETASGLMGQYF
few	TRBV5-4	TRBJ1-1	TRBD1	TGTGCCAGCAAACCTGGACAGGGGAGTAAAGCTGAAGCTTTCTTT	CASKPGQGSKAEAFF
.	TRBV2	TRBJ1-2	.	TGTGCCAGCAGTGAAAGGGGGGGTGGCTACACCTTC	CASSERGGGYTF
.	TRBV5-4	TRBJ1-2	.	TGTGCCAGCAGCCAAGGACAAGAAACTAACTATGGCTACACCTTC	CASSQGQETNYGYTF
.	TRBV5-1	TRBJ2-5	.	TGCGCCAGCAGATTGGGGCAGCAAGAGACCCAGTACTTC	CASRLGQQETQYF
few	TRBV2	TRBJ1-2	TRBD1	TGTGCCAGGAGGAGGGACAGTCAGAACTATGGCTACACCTTC	CARRRDSQNYGYTF
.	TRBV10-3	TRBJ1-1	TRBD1	TGTGCCATCAGGGGGACAGAGGTAGGGAACACTGAAGCTTTCTTT	CAIRGTEVGNTEAFF
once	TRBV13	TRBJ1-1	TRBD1	TGTGCCAGCAGCCCCGGACAGGGTCTTCCCTTAACTGAAGCTTTCTTT	CASSPGQGLPLTEAFF
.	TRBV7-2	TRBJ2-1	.	TGTGCCAGCAGCTTAGGTGGACTCCCGGGGGTATCCTACAATGAGCAGTTCTTC	CASSLGGLPGVSYNEQFF
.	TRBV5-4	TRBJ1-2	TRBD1	TGTGCCAGCAGCCCCGGGACAGGGGGCGGCTACACCTTC	CASSPGTGGGYTF